One sample yielded the 30 T cell receptor beta chains listed below, sequenced in a study of CD8+CD57+ T cells in acquired aplastic anemia (dated by TCRdb to between 2018 and 2020). Patients chosen for sequencing had shown expansion of CD8+CD57+ cells by flow cytometry. The sequencing machine was an Illumina HiSeq 2000. Genomic DNA served as template for TCR beta VDJ combination and CDR3 sequence profiling. TCRdb applied fastp at Q25 and MiXCR to the public reads, then kept only in-frame beta chains. Each CDR3 protein gets just one entry, which takes the most common genes and DNA from the rows behind it. A total of approximately 250,000 distinct CDR3 sequences appear in this sample, 82% of them only once. The top ten clones comprise approximately 42% of the sample. Sequencing was done on a sample of sorted CD4+, CD8+, or CD8+CD57+ T cells (not recorded which) from PBMCs. The receptor source for this set is a human donor with aplastic anemia.

Notes on this clonotype: At one of its ends the junction is not consistent with the germline gene, which may arise from a read error. The V call is TRBV7-3, the J call TRBJ2-3; D gene unclear. This CDR3 is 14 amino acids long. Per germline, CDR1 SGHTA and CDR2 FQGTGA. The CDR3 nucleotides read TGTGCCAGCAGCTTAGCCCACGGGCCCGATGAGACGCAGTTT. Encoded protein: CASSLAHGPDETQF.

Notes on this clonotype: Germline is not matched at one junction end, which may reflect a read error. The V gene is TRBV7-8, the J gene TRBJ2-5; 8 bases fit TRBD1. Germline V gives CDR1 SGHVS, CDR2 FQNEAQ. This CDR3 has 12 amino acids. The CDR3 region is CASQGARETENF. In nucleotides, the CDR3 is TGTGCCAGCCAGGGGGCGAGGGAGACCGAGAACTTC.

The chain combines TRBV7-8 with TRBJ2-1, with TRBD2 matching 7 bases. The germline CDR1 and CDR2 sequences are SGHVS and FQNEAQ. V was pared by 9 bases and J by 11 bases, with 19 bases of the junction left unmatched. There are 15 residues in the CDR3. In nucleotides, the CDR3 is TGTGCCAGTAGTTTAGCTAGCGGTCCCGATAATCAGCAGTTCTTC. Translated, it gives CASSLASGPDNQQFF.

Concerning this clonotype: Given the absence of the conserved phenylalanine or tryptophan at the CDR3 end, a read error is likely. No DNA is shown, since the ends of the CDR3 on it are uncertain; the CDR3 is the one TCRdb lists. The J gene is TRBJ2-6, the V gene TRBV2; TRBD1, as called in the table, went unchecked against the DNA. Looked up from germline, CDR1 is SNHLY and CDR2 is FYNNEI. The CDR3 is 16 amino acids in total, end residues counted. CDR3 in amino acids: CASSDGGIHEEFVLPG.

V and J are TRBV6-1 and TRBJ2-1; 8 nucleotides line up with TRBD2. Germline trimming cut 7 bases from V and 8 bases from J; bases unmatched to any gene: 4. This CDR3 spans 12 amino acids. Germline lookup yields CDR1 MNHNS and CDR2 SASEGT. CDR3 in amino acids: CASKRESDEQFF. The CDR3 DNA reads TGTGCCAGCAAGCGGGAGTCCGATGAGCAGTTCTTC.

Regarding this clonotype: The germline gene is not matched at one end of the junction; a read error may be the cause. The gene calls are TRBV7-8 and TRBJ2-1; no clear D gene. This CDR3 has 16 amino acids. Looked up from germline, CDR1 is SGHVS and CDR2 is FQNEAQ. CDR3 bases: TGTGCCAGCAGCTTAGGGGCAAGCGCTAATAGCAATCAGCAGTTCTTC. Amino acids: CASSLGASANSNQQFF.

Concerning this clonotype: The CDR3 carries no conserved terminal phenylalanine or tryptophan, so it likely arises from a read error. V is TRBV7-9 and J is TRBJ2-4, with D possibly TRBD2 on 5 matching bases. The CDR3 loop spans 12 amino acids. CDR1 and CDR2 from the germline V gene are SEHNR and FQNEAQ (reference sequence). The chain's CDR3 is CASGGAGNMQYD. CDR3 in DNA: TGTGCCAGCGGAGGAGCTGGGAACATGCAGTACGAC.

In the case of this clonotype: Without the conserved terminal phenylalanine or tryptophan, this CDR3 likely stems from a read error. It is unclear where the CDR3 begins or ends on the DNA, so no DNA is shown, and the CDR3 is as TCRdb lists it. The rearrangement joins TRBV2 to TRBJ1-2; the DNA was not compared with TRBD1, the D call given in the table. CDR1 SNHLY and CDR2 FYNNEI come from the germline V gene. The CDR3 length is 15 residues, termini included. The CDR3 spells CASGPGGTDTQGYAP.

The J gene is TRBJ2-7, the V gene TRBV7-9, with D maybe TRBD1 (6 bases). The germline gives CDR1 SEHNR, CDR2 FQNEAQ (reference sequence). This CDR3 spans 18 amino acids. V lost 3 bases and J lost 3, with 24 bases in between. For the CDR3, the DNA is TGTGCCAGCAGCTTTCCGGCTGGCTGGACAGCCCTTGTCTACGAGCAGTACGTC. The encoded protein is CASSFPAGWTALVYEQYV.

V gene TRBV7-8 combines with J gene TRBJ1-2; 7 bases match TRBD1. The CDR3 extends over 14 amino acids. Trimming cost V 0 bases and J 8 bases; bases outside gene matches: 6. Germline CDR1 is SGHVS and CDR2 is FQNEAQ. The CDR3 sequence is CASSLARQGEGYTF. The CDR3 bases are TGTGCCAGCAGCTTAGCGAGACAGGGAGAAGGCTACACCTTC.

As to this clonotype: The CDR3 end shows no conserved phenylalanine or tryptophan, and so a read error is likely. The DNA is left out, because the CDR3 cannot be placed on it with certainty; the CDR3 is given as TCRdb lists it. The rearrangement links TRBV7-9 to TRBJ2-4; the D call TRBD2 from the table was never checked on the DNA. Germline CDR1 SEHNR, CDR2 FQNEAQ (reference sequence). Including both end residues, the CDR3 is 12 amino acids long. The CDR3 is CASGGAGNNEDI.

The rearrangement joins TRBV11-2 to TRBJ2-3; no definite D call. The germline CDR1 and CDR2 sequences are SGHAT and FQNNGV. The CDR3 loop spans 14 amino acids. The V end lost 0 bases, the J end lost 7 bases, and 11 bases lay between the germline ends. In DNA, the CDR3 is TGTGCCAGCAGCTTAGATCTAGGTGCCAATACGCAGTATTTT. It is translated as CASSLDLGANTQYF.

Concerning this clonotype: A read error may produce the germline difference seen at one junction end. This rearrangement joins TRBV7-9 to TRBJ2-3; the D gene is possibly TRBD2 (5 bases). Germline CDR1 reads SEHNR; CDR2 reads FQNEAQ (reference sequence). This CDR3 region has 14 residues. The DNA of the CDR3 is TGCGCCAGCAGCTTAGAAGGAAGCGGCGGTACCGAGTATTTT. This gives the protein CASSLEGSGGTEYF.

The chain is built from TRBV5-1 and TRBJ2-7; 10 positions agree with TRBD2. The CDR3 is 15 residues long. The germline gives CDR1 SGHRS, CDR2 YFSETQ. Trimming cost V 4 bases and J 2 bases; bases outside gene matches: 6. The CDR3 DNA reads as TGCGCCAGCAGCCCCGGACTAGCGGACCCCTACGAGCAGTACTTC. Translated: CASSPGLADPYEQYF.

Comments on this clonotype: An end of the junction differs from the germline gene, which may be a read error. The rearrangement links TRBV19 to TRBJ2-1, with D unresolved. Germline CDR1 LNHDA, CDR2 SQIVND (reference sequence). CDR3 length: 16 amino acids. CDR3 amino acids: CASSIARVAENDEQFF. Written as DNA, the CDR3 is TGTGCCAGCAGTATAGCTAGAGTAGCCGAAAATGATGAGCAGTTCTTC.

Regarding this clonotype: The CDR3 does not close with the conserved phenylalanine or tryptophan, likely indicating a read error. The DNA is omitted, as the CDR3 cannot be located on it reliably, and the CDR3 follows TCRdb's listing. The CDR3 here is CASSLGGQGQYL. The chain has TRBV7-2 and TRBJ2-3; no check of the table's D call, TRBD1, against the DNA was made. Ends included, the CDR3 has 12 residues. Germline CDR1 and CDR2: SGHTA and FQGNSA.

Note on this clonotype: It is unclear where the CDR3 begins or ends on the DNA, so no DNA is shown, and the CDR3 is as TCRdb lists it. The chain employs TRBV9 and TRBJ2-7; the listed D gene, TRBD1, was not tested against the DNA. The CDR3 region is 18 residues in length, termini included. Germline-derived CDR1 and CDR2 are SGDLS and YYNGEE. The CDR3 sequence: CASGVTAHGAVRPYEQYV.

About this clonotype itself: A much larger clone lies one base from this, so it may be a read error. V gene TRBV7-8 combines with J gene TRBJ2-7; 7 nucleotides align to TRBD2. With 3 bases clipped from V and 4 bases from J, the junction kept 18 bases outside the gene matches. CDR1 SGHVS and CDR2 FQNEAQ come from the germline V gene. The CDR3 extends over 18 amino acids. The CDR3 DNA sequence: TGTGCCAGCAGCTTTCCGGGAGGTCCCGATACGCAGTATTACGAGCAGTACGTC. Translation: CASSFPGGPDTQYYEQYV.

This clonotype occurred a few times. The CDR3 region has the DNA TGCAGCGCACAACAGGTCACGAACACTGAAGCTTTCTTT. It codes for CSAQQVTNTEAFF. This sequence joins TRBV29-1 and TRBJ1-1, with D maybe TRBD1 (5 bases). V dropped 7 bases and J dropped 1 base, with 13 bases sitting between them. CDR3 size: 13 residues. In germline, CDR1 is SQVTM, CDR2 ANQGSEA.

The rearrangement joins TRBV15 to TRBJ1-6, with 10 bases aligning to TRBD1. The V and J ends lost 3 bases and 7 bases, in that order; junction bases with no gene match: 3. The CDR3 has 15 residues. CDR1 and CDR2 (germline): LNHNV, YYDKDF (reference sequence). Here the CDR3 DNA reads TGTGCCACCAGCAGGAAGGGACAGGGGAATTCACCCCTCCACTTT. This encodes CATSRKGQGNSPLHF.

The V and J genes are TRBV5-1 and TRBJ2-7; D is uncertain. The germline CDR1 and CDR2 sequences are SGHRS and YFSETQ. CDR3 length: 14 residues. V shed 4 bases and J shed 6 bases, with 17 bases lying between them. DNA of the CDR3: TGCGCCAGCAGCGATTACAGCATCAACACCGAGCAGTACTTC. Translated, it gives CASSDYSINTEQYF.

As regards this clonotype: An end of the junction differs from the germline gene, which may be a read error. V is TRBV2 and J is TRBJ2-7; the D gene could be TRBD1 or TRBD2 (6 bases each). CDR1 SNHLY and CDR2 FYNNEI come from the germline V gene. The CDR3 contains 14 residues. The CDR3 DNA sequence: TGTGCCAGCAGGGGCCGGGGGCGAGCCTACGCGCAGTACTTC. Translation: CASRGRGRAYAQYF.

The chain uses TRBV7-3 and TRBJ1-1; no firm D call. CDR1 and CDR2 from the germline V gene are SGHTA and FQGTGA. The CDR3 loop spans 15 amino acids. V lost 5 bases to trimming and J lost 14 bases, with 27 bases between them. CDR3 nucleotides: TGTGCCAGCAGCCTAGCAGGAGGGAAAGACCTTAGATGGTTCTTT. Residues: CASSLAGGKDLRWFF.

Note on this clonotype: It is unclear where the CDR3 begins or ends on the DNA, so no DNA is shown, and the CDR3 is as TCRdb lists it. The J gene is TRBJ2-1, the V gene TRBV9. CDR1 is SGDLS, CDR2 YYNGEE, per germline. From its first to its last residue, the CDR3 has 15 amino acids. CDR3 in amino acids: CASSEGTDTQYFEFF.

The CDR3 nucleotides are TGTGCCAGCAGCTCTGGGGGGGGGGGCCTTAACTATGGCTACACCTTC. The encoded protein is CASSSGGGGLNYGYTF. V is TRBV7-9 and J is TRBJ1-2, with D maybe TRBD1 (6 bases). Per the germline V gene, CDR1 is SEHNR and CDR2 is FQNEAQ (reference sequence). CDR3 length: 16 residues. V dropped 4 bases and J dropped 1 base, with 16 bases sitting between them.

The CDR3 spells CASSSDGALSPLHF. CDR3 bases: TGCGCCAGCAGTTCGGACGGCGCACTTTCACCCCTCCACTTT. The J gene is TRBJ1-6, the V gene TRBV5-1, with D hard to call. This CDR3 region has 14 residues. V was clipped by 5 bases and J by 9 bases, with 15 bases between them. Per the germline V gene, CDR1 is SGHRS and CDR2 is YFSETQ. Drawing the rest from reference TRBV5-1 and TRBJ1-6, the complete variable domain is KAGVTQTPRYLIKTRGQQVTLSCSPISGHRSVSWYQQTPGQGLQFLFEYFSETQRNKGNFPGRFSGRQFSNSRSEMNVSTLELGDSALYLCASSSDGALSPLHFGNGTRLTVT.

This sequence joins TRBV2 and TRBJ2-5; no definite D call. This CDR3 region has 13 residues. Deletions cut 4 bases from V and 11 bases from J, with 17 bases between. Germline V CDR1 and CDR2: SNHLY, FYNNEI. CDR3 residues: CASSAGSTQEQYF. Written as DNA, the CDR3 is TGTGCCAGCAGTGCTGGGTCTACCCAGGAGCAGTACTTC.

J is TRBJ2-3 and V is TRBV15; TRBD1 aligns across 7 bases. The better agreement between TRBJ2-7 and the DNA end casts doubt on the J call. This CDR3 region has 14 residues. Germline CDR1 reads LNHNV; CDR2 reads YYDKDF (reference sequence). DNA for the CDR3: TGTGCCACCAGCAGGGGCAGGGGGACAGAGACGCAGTACTTC. The encoded protein is CATSRGRGTETQYF.

The chain recombines TRBV7-9 with TRBJ1-2; 9 nucleotides line up with TRBD1. Germline assignment: CDR1 SEHNR and CDR2 FQNEAQ (reference sequence). Losses at the gene ends were 5 bases for V and 3 bases for J; bases not matched to a gene: 13. The CDR3 spans 17 residues. CDR3 DNA sequence: TGTGCCAGCAGCGTTCAACCTACAGGGGGCGCCGACTATGGCTACACCTTC. Protein: CASSVQPTGGADYGYTF.

Remarks on this clonotype: The CDR3 ends on some other residue instead of the conserved phenylalanine or tryptophan, so this is likely a read error. It is unclear where the CDR3 begins or ends on the DNA, so no DNA is shown, and the CDR3 is as TCRdb lists it. The rearrangement joins TRBV7-8 to TRBJ2-1; the listed D gene, TRBD2, was not tested against the DNA. In germline, CDR1 is SGHVS, CDR2 FQNEAQ. Both ends counted, the CDR3 spans 13 residues. The CDR3 loop reads CASSVAGSPEPQY.